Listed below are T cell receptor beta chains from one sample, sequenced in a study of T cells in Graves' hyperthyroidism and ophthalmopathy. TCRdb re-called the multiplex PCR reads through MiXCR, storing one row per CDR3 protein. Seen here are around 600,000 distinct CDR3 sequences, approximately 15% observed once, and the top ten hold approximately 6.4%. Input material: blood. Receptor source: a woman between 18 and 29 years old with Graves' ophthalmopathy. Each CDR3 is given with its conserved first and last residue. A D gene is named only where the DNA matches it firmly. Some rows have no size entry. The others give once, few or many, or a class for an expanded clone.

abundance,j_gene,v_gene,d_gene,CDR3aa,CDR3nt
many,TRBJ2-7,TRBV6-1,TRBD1,CASRPDRGLRGSLDEQYF,TGTGCCAGCAGACCCGACAGGGGGCTGAGGGGTTCCCTAGACGAGCAGTACTTC
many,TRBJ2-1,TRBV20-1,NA,CSARDISAEKYNEQFF,TGCAGTGCTAGAGATATTTCAGCGGAGAAATACAATGAGCAGTTCTTC
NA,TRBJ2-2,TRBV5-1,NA,CASSLDSGADTGELFF,TGCGCCAGCAGCTTGGACTCGGGGGCGGACACCGGGGAGCTGTTTTTT
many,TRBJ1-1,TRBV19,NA,CASTTVGGTEAFF,TGTGCCAGTACCACAGTGGGAGGCACTGAAGCTTTCTTT
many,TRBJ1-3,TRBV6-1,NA,CASSAGRAGAGNTIYF,TGTGCCAGCAGTGCGGGGAGGGCAGGTGCTGGAAACACCATATATTTT
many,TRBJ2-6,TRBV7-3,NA,CASSLTESSGANVLTF,TGTGCCAGCAGCTTAACGGAGTCCTCTGGGGCCAACGTCCTGACTTTC
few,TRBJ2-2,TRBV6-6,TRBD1,CASSYQPQGAGELFF,TGTGCCAGCAGTTACCAACCCCAGGGGGCCGGGGAGCTGTTTTTT
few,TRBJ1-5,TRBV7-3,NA,CASSPIRPPGRLHSNQPQHF,TGTGCCAGCAGCCCGATTAGGCCTCCGGGAAGACTTCATAGCAATCAGCCCCAGCATTTT
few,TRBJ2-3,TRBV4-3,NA,CASSLARTSTDTQYF,TGCGCCAGCAGCCTCGCCCGGACTAGCACAGATACGCAGTATTTT
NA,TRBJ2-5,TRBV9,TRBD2,CASSERGLAIQETQYF,TGTGCCAGCAGCGAAAGGGGACTAGCGATCCAAGAGACCCAGTACTTC
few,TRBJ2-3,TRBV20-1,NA,CSARDSQDTDTQYF,TGCAGTGCTAGAGATTCCCAAGACACAGATACGCAGTATTTT
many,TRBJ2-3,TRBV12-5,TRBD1,CASGRTGEAGTDTQYF,TGTGCTAGTGGTCGGACAGGGGAAGCGGGAACAGATACGCAGTATTTT
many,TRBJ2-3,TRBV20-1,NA,CSARVLTPFWRDTDTQYF,TGCAGTGCTAGAGTGCTTACCCCCTTCTGGCGGGACACAGATACGCAGTATTTT
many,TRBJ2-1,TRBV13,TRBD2,CASSSIGGRGSYNEQFF,TGTGCCAGCAGCTCTATCGGCGGGAGAGGCTCCTACAATGAGCAGTTCTTC
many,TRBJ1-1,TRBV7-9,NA,CASSLGWSEAFF,TGTGCCAGCAGCTTAGGTTGGAGTGAAGCTTTCTTT
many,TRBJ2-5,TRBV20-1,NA,CSARGTAGGETQYF,TGCAGTGCTAGAGGGACGGCCGGGGGAGAGACCCAGTACTTC